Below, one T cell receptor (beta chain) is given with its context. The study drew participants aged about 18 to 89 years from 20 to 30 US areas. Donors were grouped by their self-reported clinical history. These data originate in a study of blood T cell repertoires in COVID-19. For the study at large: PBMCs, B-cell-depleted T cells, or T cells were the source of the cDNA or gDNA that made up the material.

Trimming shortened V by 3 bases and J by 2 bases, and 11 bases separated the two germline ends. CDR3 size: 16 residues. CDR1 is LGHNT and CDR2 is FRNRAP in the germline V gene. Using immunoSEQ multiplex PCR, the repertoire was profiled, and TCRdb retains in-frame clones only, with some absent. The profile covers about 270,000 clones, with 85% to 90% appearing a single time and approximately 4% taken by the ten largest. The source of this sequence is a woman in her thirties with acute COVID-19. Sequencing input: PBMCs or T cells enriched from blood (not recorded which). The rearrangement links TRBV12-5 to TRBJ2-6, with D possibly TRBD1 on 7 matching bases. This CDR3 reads CASGFGGGAGANVLTF. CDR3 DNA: TGTGCTAGTGGTTTTGGAGGGGGCGCTGGGGCCAACGTCCTGACTTTC.